This T cell receptor (beta chain) was obtained from a study of T cell changes during pregnancy in multiple sclerosis. The protocol was immunoSEQ multiplex PCR, while the TCRdb copy is restricted to in-frame clones and leaves out a portion. Of fewer than 40,000 clones in the sample, over 90% were seen once. Sample: CD4+ T cells from peripheral blood mononuclear cells, taken after pregnancy. The clonotype originates from a female donor in good health, enrolled as a control in a pregnancy study.

The CDR3 DNA follows: TGTGCCAGCAGTCCCGGGACAGCACCTAACTATGGCTACACCTTC. It specifies CASSPGTAPNYGYTF. The rearrangement joins TRBV27 to TRBJ1-2; 7 bases fit TRBD1. The V gene's germline CDR1 is MNHEY and CDR2 SMNVEV (reference sequence). This CDR3 has 15 amino acids. The V and J ends lost 5 bases and 0 bases, in that order; junction bases with no gene match: 6.